This TCR beta chain derives from a study of CD8 T cells in ankylosing spondylitis. CDR1 is MNHNS, CDR2 SASEGT, per germline. Trimming took 6 bases from V and 6 from J; bases not matched to a gene: 12. The CDR3 is 15 amino acids. Comment on this clonotype: Antigen unknown.

TCRdb reprocessed the 5' RACE reads via MiXCR and lists one record per CDR3 protein. This repertoire shows 150,000 to 200,000 distinct CDR3 sequences, more than 10% found once; its top ten account for 16%. Study-wide findings and caveats: Reports of some motif variants in reactive arthritis synovial fluid and blood predate this one. Disease-linked clones proved CD8+ and comparatively uncommon in peripheral blood.

This sequence was found in a male donor with ankylosing spondylitis or in good health (not recorded which). The V gene is TRBV6-1, the J gene TRBJ2-7, with 9 bases matching TRBD2. The specimen sequenced was blood, either unsorted or a sorted T cell fraction (not recorded which). The CDR3 is CASSGGREGRFEQYF. The CDR3 DNA is TGTGCCAGCAGCGGAGGGCGGGAGGGCCGGTTCGAGCAGTACTTC.